Below are 3 T cell receptor beta chains sequenced from a single sample in a study of blood T cell repertoires in COVID-19. Assay used: immunoSEQ multiplex PCR; TCRdb lists only in-frame clones, some missing. Of around 320,000 clones listed, about nine tenths are singletons. The source material was peripheral blood. These TCRs come from a young man with active or convalescent COVID-19.

The chain has TRBV10-3 and TRBJ2-7; the match to TRBD1 covers 8 bases. V trimming: 5 bases; J trimming: 3 bases; junction bases outside the gene matches: 6. The CDR3 covers 14 residues. Germline loops: CDR1 ENHRY, CDR2 SYGVKD. The chain's CDR3 is CAISRGTGFYEQYF. CDR3 DNA sequence: TGTGCCATCAGTAGAGGGACAGGCTTCTACGAGCAGTACTTC.

This chain connects TRBV29-1 to TRBJ2-7, with 10 positions matching TRBD2. Trimming cost V 3 bases and J 4 bases; bases outside gene matches: 15. This CDR3 comprises 17 residues. Germline CDR1 reads SQVTM; CDR2 reads ANQGSEA. The CDR3 nucleotides read TGCAGCGTTGAGGTTAGCGGGGGGAGTTCAGCTATTTACGAGCAGTACTTC. It encodes CSVEVSGGSSAIYEQYF.

This chain joins TRBV5-8 and TRBJ1-5, with 8 bases aligning to TRBD1. The CDR3 has 13 amino acids. The germline V gene has CDR1 SGHTS and CDR2 YDEGEE. Trimming at V came to 4 bases and at J to 9 bases, leaving 6 bases not matched to a gene. The CDR3 loop reads CASSRDRTRPQHF. CDR3 DNA: TGTGCCAGCAGCCGGGACAGGACCAGGCCCCAGCATTTT.